A selection of T cell receptor beta chains follows, all from one sample in a study of blood T cell repertoires in COVID-19. Sequencing was performed with immunoSEQ multiplex PCR; in TCRdb, only in-frame clones are kept and a portion is missing. The table shows 250,000 to 350,000 clones, with approximately 87% occurring only once. Sequenced material: peripheral blood. The receptor set was obtained from a woman aged 45 to 65 who had recovered from COVID-19. The CDR3 runs from the conserved cysteine through the conserved F or W. The D gene is left open where the match is weak. Clone size is given for some rows only: seen once, a few or many times, or a class if the clone is expanded.

J gene,V gene,clone size,D gene,CDR3 protein,CDR3 DNA
TRBJ1-2,TRBV10-2,few,TRBD1,CASSGSDRGGYTF,TGCGCCAGCAGTGGTTCGGACAGGGGGGGCTACACCTTC
TRBJ2-7,TRBV28,-,-,CASSSRGPYEQYF,TGTGCCAGCAGTTCCAGGGGCCCCTACGAGCAGTACTTC
TRBJ1-6,TRBV30,-,-,CAWSAVSNSPLHF,TGTGCCTGGAGTGCAGTGTCTAATTCACCCCTCCACTTT
TRBJ1-1,TRBV2,-,TRBD1,CASSVQGVEAFF,TGTGCCAGCAGTGTACAGGGGGTTGAAGCTTTCTTT
TRBJ2-7,TRBV7-4,-,TRBD1,CASSSKEDRNFHGEQYF,TGTGCCAGCAGCTCGAAGGAGGACAGGAATTTCCATGGGGAGCAGTACTTC
TRBJ1-2,TRBV9,-,-,CASSSSPASYGYTF,TGTGCCAGCAGCTCCTCTCCTGCGTCCTATGGCTACACCTTC
TRBJ2-7,TRBV19,-,TRBD2,CASSVGLAAYEQYF,TGTGCCAGTAGTGTGGGACTAGCAGCCTACGAGCAGTACTTC
TRBJ2-6,TRBV5-1,-,-,CASSHDSSGANVLTF,TGCGCCAGCAGCCACGACAGTTCTGGGGCCAACGTCCTGACTTTC
TRBJ1-5,TRBV19,-,TRBD1,CASSMTGPGGTGQPQHF,TGTGCCAGTAGTATGACTGGGCCAGGGGGAACTGGTCAGCCCCAGCATTTT
TRBJ1-5,TRBV2,once,TRBD1,CASRAQTGNSNQPQHF,TGTGCCAGCAGGGCCCAGACAGGGAACAGCAATCAGCCCCAGCATTTT
TRBJ1-4,TRBV6-1,-,-,CASSDRMGDEKLFF,TGTGCCAGCAGTGACAGGATGGGCGATGAAAAACTGTTTTTT
TRBJ2-2,TRBV7-8,-,-,CASSLRTGINTGELFF,TGTGCCAGCAGCTTAAGGACGGGGATCAACACCGGGGAGCTGTTTTTT
TRBJ2-6,TRBV27,-,-,CASTPGASVSSGANVLTF,TGTGCCAGCACCCCCGGGGCTAGCGTTAGCTCTGGGGCCAACGTCCTGACTTTC
TRBJ1-1,TRBV30,-,-,CAVTPTNTEAFF,TGTGCCGTAACACCCACAAACACTGAAGCTTTCTTT
TRBJ1-2,TRBV29-1,-,-,CSVAEGVNYGYTF,TGCAGCGTCGCAGAGGGAGTTAACTATGGCTACACCTTC